This T cell receptor (beta chain) was sequenced during a study of T cells in localized non-small cell lung cancer. Remarks on this clone: No antigen is known for it.

From germline, CDR1 is SGHTA and CDR2 FQGNSA. The length of the CDR3 is 13 residues. V was trimmed by 2 bases and J by 7 bases, leaving 8 bases between them. General study points: Uninvolved adjacent lung showed the highest T cell clonality, exceeding tumor. There was an association of higher blood T cell density with longer overall survival. Sequence data derive from only one tumor region, so heterogeneity remains possible. Adjacent lung had a median around 50 of the 100 largest tumor clones.

The table came from immunoSEQ multiplex PCR; TCRdb's copy has only in-frame clones and leaves some out. The sample carries some 30,000 clones, around 90% recorded once. Source: peripheral blood mononuclear cells, taken before any cancer treatment. The chain uses TRBV7-2 and TRBJ2-2; D gene unclear. The sequence derives from a man aged 40 to 70 with stage III lung adenocarcinoma. The CDR3 region has the DNA TGTGCCAGCAGCTTATCCTATCTCGGGGAGCTGTTTTTT. Translated: CASSLSYLGELFF.